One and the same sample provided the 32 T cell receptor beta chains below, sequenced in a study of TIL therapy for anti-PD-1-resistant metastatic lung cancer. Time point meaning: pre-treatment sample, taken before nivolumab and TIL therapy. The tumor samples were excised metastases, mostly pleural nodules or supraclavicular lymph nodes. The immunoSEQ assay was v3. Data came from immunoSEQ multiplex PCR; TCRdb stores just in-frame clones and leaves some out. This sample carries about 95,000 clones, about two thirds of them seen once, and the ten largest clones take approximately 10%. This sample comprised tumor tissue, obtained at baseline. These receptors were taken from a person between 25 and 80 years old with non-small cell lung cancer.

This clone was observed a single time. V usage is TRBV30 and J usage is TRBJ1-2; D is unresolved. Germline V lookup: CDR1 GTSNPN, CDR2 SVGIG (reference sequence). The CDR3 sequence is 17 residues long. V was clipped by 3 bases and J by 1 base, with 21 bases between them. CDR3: CAWSDNGPAVFNYGYTF. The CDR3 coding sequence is TGTGCCTGGAGCGACAATGGTCCAGCTGTTTTTAACTATGGCTACACCTTC.

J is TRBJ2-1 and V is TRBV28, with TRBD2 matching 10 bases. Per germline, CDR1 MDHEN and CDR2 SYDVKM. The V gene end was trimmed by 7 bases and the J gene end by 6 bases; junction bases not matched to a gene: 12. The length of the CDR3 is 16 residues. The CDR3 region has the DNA TGTGCCAGCATTCCCCCTCTAGCGGGAGTGCTCAATGAGCAGTTCTTC. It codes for CASIPPLAGVLNEQFF.

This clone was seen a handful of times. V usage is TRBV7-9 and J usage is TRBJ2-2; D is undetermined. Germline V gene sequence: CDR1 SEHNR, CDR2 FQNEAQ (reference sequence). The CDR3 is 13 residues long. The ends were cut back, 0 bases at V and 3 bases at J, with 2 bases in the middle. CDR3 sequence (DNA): TGTGCCAGCAGCTTAGCGGACACCGGGGAGCTGTTTTTT. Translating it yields CASSLADTGELFF.

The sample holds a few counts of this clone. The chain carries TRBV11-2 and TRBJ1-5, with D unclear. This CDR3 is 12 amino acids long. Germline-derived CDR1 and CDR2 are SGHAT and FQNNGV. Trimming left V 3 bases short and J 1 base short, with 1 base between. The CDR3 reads CASSFSNQPQHF. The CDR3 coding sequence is TGTGCCAGCAGCTTCAGCAATCAGCCCCAGCATTTT.

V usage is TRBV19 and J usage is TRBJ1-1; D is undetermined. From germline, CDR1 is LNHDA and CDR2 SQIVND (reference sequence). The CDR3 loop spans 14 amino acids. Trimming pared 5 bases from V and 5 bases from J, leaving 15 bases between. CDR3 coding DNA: TGTGCCAGTAGTCCCACGAGGGAAGGAACTGAAGCTTTCTTT. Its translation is CASSPTREGTEAFF.

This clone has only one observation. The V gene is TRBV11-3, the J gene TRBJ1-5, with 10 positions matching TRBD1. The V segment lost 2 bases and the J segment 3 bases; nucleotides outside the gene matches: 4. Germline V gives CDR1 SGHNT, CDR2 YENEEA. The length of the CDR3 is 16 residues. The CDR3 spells CASSLSGTGANQPQHF. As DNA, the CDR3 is TGTGCCAGCAGCTTATCGGGGACAGGGGCCAATCAGCCCCAGCATTTT.

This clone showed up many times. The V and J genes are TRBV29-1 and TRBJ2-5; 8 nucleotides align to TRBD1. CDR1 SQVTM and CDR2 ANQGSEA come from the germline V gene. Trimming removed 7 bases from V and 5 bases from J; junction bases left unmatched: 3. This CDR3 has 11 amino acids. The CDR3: CSGDRLETQYF. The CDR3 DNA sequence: TGCAGCGGGGACAGGCTGGAGACCCAGTACTTC.

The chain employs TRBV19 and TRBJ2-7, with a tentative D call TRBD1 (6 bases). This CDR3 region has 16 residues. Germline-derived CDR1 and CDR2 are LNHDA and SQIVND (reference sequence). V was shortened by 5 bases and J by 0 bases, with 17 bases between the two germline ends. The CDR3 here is CASSGDTGFLSYEQYF. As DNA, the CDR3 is TGTGCCAGTAGTGGGGACACCGGGTTCCTCTCCTACGAGCAGTACTTC. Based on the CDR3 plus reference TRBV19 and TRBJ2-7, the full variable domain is DGGITQSPKYLFRKEGQNVTLSCEQNLNHDAMYWYRQDPGQGLRLIYYSQIVNDFQKGDIAEGYSVSREKKESFPLTVTSAQKNPTAFYLCASSGDTGFLSYEQYFGPGTRLTVT.

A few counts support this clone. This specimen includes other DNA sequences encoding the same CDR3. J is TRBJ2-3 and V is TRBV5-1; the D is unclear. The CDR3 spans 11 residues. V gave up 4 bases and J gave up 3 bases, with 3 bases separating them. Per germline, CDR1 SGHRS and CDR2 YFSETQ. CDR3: CASSATDTQYF. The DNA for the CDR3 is TGCGCCAGCAGCGCGACAGATACGCAGTATTTT.

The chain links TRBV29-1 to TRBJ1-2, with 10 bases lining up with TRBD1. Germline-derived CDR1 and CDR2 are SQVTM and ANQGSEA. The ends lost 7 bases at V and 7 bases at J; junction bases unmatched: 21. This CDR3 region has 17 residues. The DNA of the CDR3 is TGCAGCGCTTTGAGGAACCTAAAGGGACAGGGGACGGGTGGCTACACCTTC. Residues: CSALRNLKGQGTGGYTF.

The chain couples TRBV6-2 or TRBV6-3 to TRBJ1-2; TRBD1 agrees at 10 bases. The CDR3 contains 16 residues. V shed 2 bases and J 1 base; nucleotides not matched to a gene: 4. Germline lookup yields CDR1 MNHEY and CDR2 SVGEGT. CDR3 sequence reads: CASSYGTGAFNYGYTF. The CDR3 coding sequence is TGTGCCAGCAGTTACGGGACAGGGGCGTTTAACTATGGCTACACCTTC.

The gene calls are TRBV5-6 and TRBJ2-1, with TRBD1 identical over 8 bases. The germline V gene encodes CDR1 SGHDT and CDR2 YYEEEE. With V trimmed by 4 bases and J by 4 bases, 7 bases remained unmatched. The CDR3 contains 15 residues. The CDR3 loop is CASSPDRDRYNEQFF. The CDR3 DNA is TGTGCCAGCAGCCCGGACAGGGATAGGTACAATGAGCAGTTCTTC. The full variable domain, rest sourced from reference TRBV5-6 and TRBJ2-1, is DAGVTQSPTHLIKTRGQQVTLRCSPKSGHDTVSWYQQALGQGPQFIFQYYEEEERQRGNFPDRFSGHQFPNYSSELNVNALLLGDSALYLCASSPDRDRYNEQFFGPGTRLTVL.

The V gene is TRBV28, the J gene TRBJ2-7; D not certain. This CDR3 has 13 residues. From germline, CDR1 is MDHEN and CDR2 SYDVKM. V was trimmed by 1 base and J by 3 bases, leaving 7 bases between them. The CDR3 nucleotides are TGTGCCAGCAGTTTATTGGGTAGCTACGAGCAGTACTTC. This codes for CASSLLGSYEQYF.

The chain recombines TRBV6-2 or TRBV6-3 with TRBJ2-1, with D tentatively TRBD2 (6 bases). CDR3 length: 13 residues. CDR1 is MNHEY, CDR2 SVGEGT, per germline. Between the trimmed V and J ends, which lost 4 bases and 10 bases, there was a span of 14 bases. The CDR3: CASSSKSGGEQFF. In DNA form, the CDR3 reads TGTGCCAGCAGTTCCAAATCCGGGGGAGAGCAGTTCTTC.

The CDR3 sequence: CASSGVGDYEQYF. DNA for the CDR3: TGTGCCAGCAGTGGAGTGGGGGACTACGAGCAGTACTTC. The chain employs TRBV2 and TRBJ2-7, with D possibly being TRBD1 or TRBD2 (5 bases each). Trimming left V 4 bases short and J 3 bases short, with 10 bases between. Germline V gene lookup returns CDR1 SNHLY and CDR2 FYNNEI. CDR3 length: 13 residues.

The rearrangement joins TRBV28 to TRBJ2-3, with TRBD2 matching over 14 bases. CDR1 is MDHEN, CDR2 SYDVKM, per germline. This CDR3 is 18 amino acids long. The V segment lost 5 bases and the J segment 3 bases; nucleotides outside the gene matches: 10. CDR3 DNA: TGTGCCAGCAGTCCCCGACTAGCGGGGGGGCCTCGGACAGATACGCAGTATTTT. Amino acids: CASSPRLAGGPRTDTQYF. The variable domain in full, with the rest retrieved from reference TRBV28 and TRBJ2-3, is DVKVTQSSRYLVKRTGEKVFLECVQDMDHENMFWYRQDPGLGLRLIYFSYDVKMKEKGDIPEGYSVSREKKERFSLILESASTNQTSMYLCASSPRLAGGPRTDTQYFGPGTRLTVL.

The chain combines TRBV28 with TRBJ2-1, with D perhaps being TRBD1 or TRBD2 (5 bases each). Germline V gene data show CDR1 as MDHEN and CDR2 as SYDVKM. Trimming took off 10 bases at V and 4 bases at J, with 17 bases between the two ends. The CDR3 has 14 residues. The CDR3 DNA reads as TGTGCCACCCTAGTCCGGGACCGGTACAATGAGCAGTTCTTC. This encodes CATLVRDRYNEQFF. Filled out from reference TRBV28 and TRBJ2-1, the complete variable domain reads DVKVTQSSRYLVKRTGEKVFLECVQDMDHENMFWYRQDPGLGLRLIYFSYDVKMKEKGDIPEGYSVSREKKERFSLILESASTNQTSMYLCATLVRDRYNEQFFGPGTRLTVL.

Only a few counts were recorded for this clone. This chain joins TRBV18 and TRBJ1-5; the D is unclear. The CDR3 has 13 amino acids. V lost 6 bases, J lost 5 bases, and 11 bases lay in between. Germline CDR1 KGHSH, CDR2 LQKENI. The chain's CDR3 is CASSPSQDQPQHF. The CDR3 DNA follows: TGTGCCAGCTCTCCCAGCCAGGATCAGCCCCAGCATTTT.

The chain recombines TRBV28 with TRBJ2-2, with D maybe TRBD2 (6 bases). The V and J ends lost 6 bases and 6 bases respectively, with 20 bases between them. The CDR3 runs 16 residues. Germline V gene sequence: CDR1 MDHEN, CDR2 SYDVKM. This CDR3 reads CASRPRGREKAGELFF. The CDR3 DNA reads TGTGCCAGCAGGCCCCGCGGTCGGGAGAAAGCCGGGGAGCTGTTTTTT.

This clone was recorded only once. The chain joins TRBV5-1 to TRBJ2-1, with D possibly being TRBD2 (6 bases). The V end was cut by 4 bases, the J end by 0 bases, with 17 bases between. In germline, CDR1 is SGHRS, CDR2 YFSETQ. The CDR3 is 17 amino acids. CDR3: CASSTGVSGYSYNEQFF. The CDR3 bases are TGCGCCAGCAGCACCGGAGTTAGCGGTTACTCCTACAATGAGCAGTTCTTC.

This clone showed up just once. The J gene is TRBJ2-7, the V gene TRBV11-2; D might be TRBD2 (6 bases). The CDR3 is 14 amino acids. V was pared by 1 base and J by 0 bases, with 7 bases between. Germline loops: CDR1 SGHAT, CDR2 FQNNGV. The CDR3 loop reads CASSLVGGSYEQYF. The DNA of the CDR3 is TGTGCCAGCAGCTTAGTGGGGGGCTCCTACGAGCAGTACTTC. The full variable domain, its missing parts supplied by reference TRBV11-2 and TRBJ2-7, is EAGVAQSPRYKIIEKRQSVAFWCNPISGHATLYWYQQILGQGPKLLIQFQNNGVVDDSQLPKDRFSAERLKGVDSTLKIQPAKLEDSAVYLCASSLVGGSYEQYFGPGTRLTVT.

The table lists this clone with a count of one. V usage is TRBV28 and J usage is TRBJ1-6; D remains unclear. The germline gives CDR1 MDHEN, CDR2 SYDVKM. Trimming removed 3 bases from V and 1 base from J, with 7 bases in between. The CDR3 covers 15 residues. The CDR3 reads CASSFRVSYNSPLHF. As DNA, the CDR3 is TGTGCCAGCAGTTTTAGGGTTTCCTATAATTCACCCCTCCACTTT. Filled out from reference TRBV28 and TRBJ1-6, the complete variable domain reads DVKVTQSSRYLVKRTGEKVFLECVQDMDHENMFWYRQDPGLGLRLIYFSYDVKMKEKGDIPEGYSVSREKKERFSLILESASTNQTSMYLCASSFRVSYNSPLHFGNGTRLTVT.

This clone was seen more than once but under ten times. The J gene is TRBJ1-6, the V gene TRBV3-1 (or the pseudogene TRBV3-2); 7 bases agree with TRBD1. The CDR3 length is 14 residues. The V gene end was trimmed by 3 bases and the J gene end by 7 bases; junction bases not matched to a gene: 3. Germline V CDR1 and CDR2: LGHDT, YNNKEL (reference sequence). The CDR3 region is CASSQGQTNSPLHF. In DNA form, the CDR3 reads TGTGCCAGCAGCCAGGGACAGACAAATTCACCCCTCCACTTT.

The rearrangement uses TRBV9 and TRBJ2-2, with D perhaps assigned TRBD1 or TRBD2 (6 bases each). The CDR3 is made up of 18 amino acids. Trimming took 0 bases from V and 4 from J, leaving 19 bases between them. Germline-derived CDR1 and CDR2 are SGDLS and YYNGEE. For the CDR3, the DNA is TGTGCCAGCAGCGTAGGGCTAGACGGGGGCCTGGGCACCGGGGAGCTGTTTTTT. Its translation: CASSVGLDGGLGTGELFF.

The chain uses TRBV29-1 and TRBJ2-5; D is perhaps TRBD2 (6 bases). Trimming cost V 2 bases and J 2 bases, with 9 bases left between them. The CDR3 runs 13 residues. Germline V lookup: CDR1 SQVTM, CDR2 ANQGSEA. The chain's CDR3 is CSVERGRQETQYF. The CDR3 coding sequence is TGCAGCGTTGAACGGGGGAGACAAGAGACCCAGTACTTC.

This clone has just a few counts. The DNA of the CDR3 is TGTGCCAGCAGTACCCTCCCCGACAGGGCTGGAAACACCATATATTTT. Translating gives CASSTLPDRAGNTIYF. The rearrangement uses TRBV28 and TRBJ1-3, with TRBD1 matching over 7 bases. The CDR3 is 16 amino acids. V was clipped by 5 bases and J by 2 bases; unmatched bases: 9. CDR1 MDHEN and CDR2 SYDVKM come from the germline V gene. The full variable domain, with the rest looked up from reference TRBV28 and TRBJ1-3, is DVKVTQSSRYLVKRTGEKVFLECVQDMDHENMFWYRQDPGLGLRLIYFSYDVKMKEKGDIPEGYSVSREKKERFSLILESASTNQTSMYLCASSTLPDRAGNTIYFGEGSWLTVV.

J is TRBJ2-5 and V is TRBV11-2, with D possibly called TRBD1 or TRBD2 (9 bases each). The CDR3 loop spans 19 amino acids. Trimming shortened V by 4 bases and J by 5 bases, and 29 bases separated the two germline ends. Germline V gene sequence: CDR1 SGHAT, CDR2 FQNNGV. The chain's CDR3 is CASSSGQGGSGSSLETQYF. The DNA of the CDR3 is TGTGCCAGCAGCTCGGGACAGGGTGGTAGCGGGAGCTCGTTGGAGACCCAGTACTTC.

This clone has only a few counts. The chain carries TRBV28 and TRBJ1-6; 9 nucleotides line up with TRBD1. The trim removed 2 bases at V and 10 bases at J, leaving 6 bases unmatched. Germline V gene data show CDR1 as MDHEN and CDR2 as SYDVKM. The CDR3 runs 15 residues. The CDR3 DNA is TGTGCCAGCAGTTTACCCGGGACAGGGTTCTCACCCCTCCACTTT. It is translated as CASSLPGTGFSPLHF.

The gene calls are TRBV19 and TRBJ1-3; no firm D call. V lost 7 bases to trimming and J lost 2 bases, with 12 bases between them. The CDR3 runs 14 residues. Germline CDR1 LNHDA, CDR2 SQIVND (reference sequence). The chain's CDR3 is CASKVEGTGNTIYF. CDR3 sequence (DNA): TGTGCCAGTAAAGTGGAGGGTACTGGAAACACCATATATTTT.

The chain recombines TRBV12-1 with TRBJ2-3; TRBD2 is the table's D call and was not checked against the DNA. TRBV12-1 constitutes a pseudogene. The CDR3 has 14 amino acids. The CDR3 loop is CASSLRGNTDTQYF. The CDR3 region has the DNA TGTGCCAGCAGCTTGCGGGGGAACACAGATACGCAGTATTTT.

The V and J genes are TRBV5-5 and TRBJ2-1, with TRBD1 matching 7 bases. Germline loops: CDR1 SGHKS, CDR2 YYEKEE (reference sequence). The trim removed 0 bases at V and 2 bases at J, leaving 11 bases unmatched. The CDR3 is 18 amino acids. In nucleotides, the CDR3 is TGTGCCAGCAGCTTGGCCAAGTTTAACAGGGGAACCTACAATGAGCAGTTCTTC. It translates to CASSLAKFNRGTYNEQFF.

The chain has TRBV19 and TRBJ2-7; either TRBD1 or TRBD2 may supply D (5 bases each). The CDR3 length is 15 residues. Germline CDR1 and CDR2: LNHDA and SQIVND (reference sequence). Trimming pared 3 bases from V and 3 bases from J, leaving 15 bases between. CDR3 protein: CASSIRDGEFYEQYF. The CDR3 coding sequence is TGTGCCAGTAGTATCCGGGACGGTGAGTTCTACGAGCAGTACTTC.